This T cell receptor (beta chain) was retrieved from a study of tumor-infiltrating lymphocytes in localized non-small cell lung cancer. Whole-study context: Tumor tissue and non-adjacent uninvolved lung came from each patient. Points from the study as a whole: IM1 and IM2 tumors showed no difference in T-cell fraction.

Clones were sequenced by immunoSEQ multiplex PCR, and TCRdb holds only the in-frame ones, with some missing. In the table there are about 16,000 clones, roughly three quarters of which are singletons. The CDR3 length is 15 residues. The V gene's germline CDR1 is SGHRS and CDR2 YFSETQ. Trimming removed 0 bases at V and 4 bases at J, with 13 bases between. Turning to this clone: Its antigen is not identified.

The receptor was isolated from a human donor with non-small cell lung cancer. The J gene is TRBJ1-2, the V gene TRBV5-1; the D is unclear. Sequenced: lung tumor tissue. CDR3 protein: CASSLESARLYGYTF. For the CDR3, the DNA is TGCGCCAGCAGCTTGGAATCGGCACGACTCTATGGCTACACCTTC.